This T cell receptor (beta chain) was documented in a study of Graves' ophthalmopathy and Graves' hyperthyroidism. Germline assignment: CDR1 MNHEY and CDR2 SVGAGI. This CDR3 region has 14 residues. The ends were cut back, 2 bases at V and 8 bases at J, with 10 bases in the middle. The study amplified TCR beta CDR3 regions using RNA transcripts. HTBI primers were used in a first-round RT-PCR, which preceded a second-round multiplex PCR. One entry per CDR3 protein, called by TCRdb with MiXCR from the multiplex PCR reads. The table shows 600,000 to 950,000 distinct CDR3 sequences, with approximately 40% occurring only once.

The sequencing sample was made of peripheral blood. The chain is built from TRBV6-5 and TRBJ1-6; no clear D gene. The TCR sequence derives from an adult man with Graves' ophthalmopathy. The DNA for the CDR3 is TGTGCCAGCAGTTACCCAGGAGGTTATTCACCCCTCCACTTT. Its translation: CASSYPGGYSPLHF.